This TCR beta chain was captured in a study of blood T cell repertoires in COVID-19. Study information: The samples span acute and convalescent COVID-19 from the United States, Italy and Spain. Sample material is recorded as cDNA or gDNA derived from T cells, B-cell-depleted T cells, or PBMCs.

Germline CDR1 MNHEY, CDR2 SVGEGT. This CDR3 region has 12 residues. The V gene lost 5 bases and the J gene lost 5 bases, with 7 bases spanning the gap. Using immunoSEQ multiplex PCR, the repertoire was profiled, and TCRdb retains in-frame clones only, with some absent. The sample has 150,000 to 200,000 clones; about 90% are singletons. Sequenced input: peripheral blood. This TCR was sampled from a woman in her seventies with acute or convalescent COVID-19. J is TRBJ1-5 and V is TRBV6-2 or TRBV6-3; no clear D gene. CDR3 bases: TGTGCCAGCAGTCCCACTTATCAGCCCCAGCATTTT. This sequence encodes CASSPTYQPQHF.